This TCR beta chain was identified during a study of cytomegalovirus exposure and HLA in healthy donors. General observations from the study: TCR beta sequences reportedly predicted most subjects' HLA-A and HLA-B alleles accurately.

PCR used 60 Vbeta primers and 13 Jbeta primers. Produced via immunoSEQ multiplex PCR; TCRdb's table is partial and in-frame only. This sample yields 110,000 to 150,000 clones, of which roughly 82% are seen a single time; less than 4% belongs to the top ten. For this clone: As yet, its antigen is unknown.

Donors were nominally healthy when sampled, though unrecorded immune exposures were likely. The sequence was collected from a male donor in good health and CMV-seronegative. The sequenced sample consisted of PBMCs.

The CDR3 DNA is TGTGCCAGCAGTAACTACAGGGGTAGGGACACTGAAGCTTTCTTT. This translates into CASSNYRGRDTEAFF. The chain couples TRBV28 to TRBJ1-1; 7 nucleotides match TRBD1. Germline assignment: CDR1 MDHEN and CDR2 SYDVKM. The CDR3 consists of 15 residues. The junction had 9 bases not matched to a gene; V was cut back by 5 bases and J by 3 bases.